The rows below give T cell receptor beta chains drawn from one sample of a study of blood T cells in healthy people across ages. TCRdb reprocessed the 5' RACE reads with MiXCR, giving one entry per CDR3 protein. The table has 2 million or so distinct CDR3 sequences, 49% seen once. The material sequenced was blood. Every receptor here comes from a woman in her thirties or forties in good health. The CDR3 runs from the conserved cysteine through the conserved F or W. The order of the fields is V gene, clone size, J gene, D gene, CDR3 DNA, CDR3 protein. The D gene is left open where the match is weak. Clone size is not always given. Where it is, it says once, few, many or a class for expanded clones.

v_gene: TRBV6-5
abundance: few
j_gene: TRBJ1-2
d_gene: TRBD1
CDR3nt: TGTGCCAGCAGTTACGGAAAAGGGGGCGGCTATGGCTACACCTTC
CDR3aa: CASSYGKGGGYGYTF

v_gene: TRBV20-1
abundance: -
j_gene: TRBJ2-3
d_gene: TRBD2
CDR3nt: TGCAGTGCTAGATATAGCGGGGGGACAGATACGCAGTATTTT
CDR3aa: CSARYSGGTDTQYF

v_gene: TRBV7-9
abundance: few
j_gene: TRBJ2-1
d_gene: TRBD2
CDR3nt: TGTGCCAGCACCAACCCTACCACAGCGGGGGATAGCTCCTACAATGAGCAGTTCTTC
CDR3aa: CASTNPTTAGDSSYNEQFF

v_gene: TRBV6-2/TRBV6-3
abundance: few
j_gene: TRBJ2-5
d_gene: TRBD1
CDR3nt: TGTGCCAGCACGACAGGGGATTGGGAGACCCAGTACTTC
CDR3aa: CASTTGDWETQYF

v_gene: TRBV3-1
abundance: -
j_gene: TRBJ2-4
d_gene: -
CDR3nt: TGTGCCAGCAGCCGCAGACAGGTCGGCAAAAACATTCAGTACTTC
CDR3aa: CASSRRQVGKNIQYF

v_gene: TRBV5-1
abundance: -
j_gene: TRBJ2-1
d_gene: -
CDR3nt: TGCGCCAGCACCATATCCCCTAGCTTCAATGAGCAGTTCTTC
CDR3aa: CASTISPSFNEQFF

v_gene: TRBV19
abundance: -
j_gene: TRBJ1-4
d_gene: -
CDR3nt: TGTGCCAGTAGTATGGGTGGCGGAGGTGAAAAACTGTTTTTT
CDR3aa: CASSMGGGGEKLFF

v_gene: TRBV2
abundance: -
j_gene: TRBJ2-5
d_gene: -
CDR3nt: TGTGCCAGCAGTGGCCAGTCGTTTGGGGGGCAAGAGACCCAGTACTTC
CDR3aa: CASSGQSFGGQETQYF

v_gene: TRBV20-1
abundance: -
j_gene: TRBJ2-5
d_gene: TRBD2
CDR3nt: TGCAGTGCTAAACCCTCTGGACTAGCGGGGGTCCAAGAGACCCAGTACTTC
CDR3aa: CSAKPSGLAGVQETQYF

v_gene: TRBV24-1
abundance: -
j_gene: TRBJ2-1
d_gene: TRBD1
CDR3nt: TGTGCCACCAGTGACCCCGGACAGGGGAGCTCCTACAATGAGCAGTTCTTC
CDR3aa: CATSDPGQGSSYNEQFF

v_gene: TRBV10-2
abundance: -
j_gene: TRBJ2-4
d_gene: -
CDR3nt: TGCGCCAGCAGTGTATTAGGACAGTCGGCCCCCCAGTACTTC
CDR3aa: CASSVLGQSAPQYF

v_gene: TRBV15
abundance: -
j_gene: TRBJ2-7
d_gene: TRBD1
CDR3nt: TGTGCCACCAGCCGCGGGACAGGGTGGTACGAGCAGTACTTC
CDR3aa: CATSRGTGWYEQYF

v_gene: TRBV30
abundance: few
j_gene: TRBJ2-6
d_gene: -
CDR3nt: TGTGCCTGGATAGCTCACCTCAGCTCTGGGGCCAACGTCCTGACTTTC
CDR3aa: CAWIAHLSSGANVLTF

v_gene: TRBV4-1
abundance: -
j_gene: TRBJ1-5
d_gene: -
CDR3nt: TGCGCCAGCAGCCAAGATTTCCAGCTTAGCAATCAGCCCCAGCATTTT
CDR3aa: CASSQDFQLSNQPQHF

v_gene: TRBV10-3
abundance: -
j_gene: TRBJ2-7
d_gene: TRBD1
CDR3nt: TGTGCCATCAGTGGCCAGGGGACAGGTATTCCCCCGAGCTCCTACGAGCAGTACTTC
CDR3aa: CAISGQGTGIPPSSYEQYF

v_gene: TRBV29-1
abundance: -
j_gene: TRBJ2-5
d_gene: -
CDR3nt: TGCAGCGTTGGATCATCCGGGGATGAGCAGTACTTC
CDR3aa: CSVGSSGDEQYF

v_gene: TRBV28
abundance: -
j_gene: TRBJ2-4
d_gene: -
CDR3nt: TGTGCCAGCAGTTTATTGGAAAGCCAGTACTTC
CDR3aa: CASSLLESQYF

v_gene: TRBV27
abundance: -
j_gene: TRBJ2-1
d_gene: TRBD1
CDR3nt: TGTGCCAGCAGTTTACAGACAGGGTACGGTGAGCAGTTCTTC
CDR3aa: CASSLQTGYGEQFF

v_gene: TRBV5-5
abundance: -
j_gene: TRBJ2-3
d_gene: -
CDR3nt: TGTGCCAGCAGCTTGGGTTGGGGTATGGATACGCAGTATTTT
CDR3aa: CASSLGWGMDTQYF

v_gene: TRBV4-3
abundance: -
j_gene: TRBJ1-4
d_gene: -
CDR3nt: TGCGCCAGCAGCCAAGATCGCCCGTTAGGGGAGAAACTGTTTTTT
CDR3aa: CASSQDRPLGEKLFF

v_gene: TRBV7-8
abundance: -
j_gene: TRBJ2-1
d_gene: -
CDR3nt: TGTGCCAGCAGCTTGGGGCGTTTGACGGGGGCCCAGGATGAGCAGTTCTTC
CDR3aa: CASSLGRLTGAQDEQFF

v_gene: TRBV28
abundance: once
j_gene: TRBJ2-1
d_gene: -
CDR3nt: TGTGCCGGCAGTTCCCCCGGACTTGGCAGCTCCTACAATGAGCAGTTCTTC
CDR3aa: CAGSSPGLGSSYNEQFF

v_gene: TRBV7-2
abundance: -
j_gene: TRBJ1-4
d_gene: -
CDR3nt: TGTGCCAGCAGCTCCCCCAGGGGAGCTAATGAAAAACTGTTTTTT
CDR3aa: CASSSPRGANEKLFF

v_gene: TRBV28
abundance: -
j_gene: TRBJ2-7
d_gene: -
CDR3nt: TGTGCCAGCAGACCCCGAGGGACATACGTCTCCTACGAGCAGTACTTC
CDR3aa: CASRPRGTYVSYEQYF

v_gene: TRBV20-1
abundance: -
j_gene: TRBJ2-3
d_gene: TRBD1
CDR3nt: TGCAGTGCTAGAGGGACAGGGGGACGCACAGATACGCAGTATTTT
CDR3aa: CSARGTGGRTDTQYF

v_gene: TRBV20-1
abundance: -
j_gene: TRBJ2-7
d_gene: -
CDR3nt: TGCAGTGCTAGAGGGCAGGGATCCTACAATGAGCAGTACTTC
CDR3aa: CSARGQGSYNEQYF

v_gene: TRBV7-2
abundance: -
j_gene: TRBJ2-1
d_gene: -
CDR3nt: TGTGCCAGCAGCTTATTCGGGGAGCCTTACAATGAGCAGTTCTTC
CDR3aa: CASSLFGEPYNEQFF

v_gene: TRBV20-1
abundance: -
j_gene: TRBJ2-6
d_gene: -
CDR3nt: TGCAGTGCTAGAGACGGGGGGCCTGGGGCCAACGTCCTGACTTTC
CDR3aa: CSARDGGPGANVLTF

v_gene: TRBV2
abundance: -
j_gene: TRBJ2-7
d_gene: -
CDR3nt: TGTGCCAGCAAGGGGACGGCGAGCTCCTACGAGCAGTACTTC
CDR3aa: CASKGTASSYEQYF

v_gene: TRBV4-2
abundance: few
j_gene: TRBJ1-2
d_gene: -
CDR3nt: TGTGCCAGCAGCCAAGAGGCGTGGGTATCTGGCTACACCTTC
CDR3aa: CASSQEAWVSGYTF

v_gene: TRBV27
abundance: -
j_gene: TRBJ2-5
d_gene: -
CDR3nt: TGTGCCAGCAGTTTAAGGGGTACAGGGAGAACTCGGGAGACCCAGTACTTC
CDR3aa: CASSLRGTGRTRETQYF

v_gene: TRBV19
abundance: few
j_gene: TRBJ2-7
d_gene: -
CDR3nt: TGTGCCAGTAGTATCGATGGACCCTACGAGCAGTACTTC
CDR3aa: CASSIDGPYEQYF

v_gene: TRBV6-5
abundance: -
j_gene: TRBJ2-1
d_gene: TRBD1
CDR3nt: TGTGCCAGCTCCCCCAGGGGACAGGGGTACAATGAGCAGTTCTTC
CDR3aa: CASSPRGQGYNEQFF

v_gene: TRBV5-1
abundance: -
j_gene: TRBJ2-6
d_gene: -
CDR3nt: TGCGCCAGCAGCTTGGAGGCGGCAACCCCTGGGGCCAACGTCCTGACTTTC
CDR3aa: CASSLEAATPGANVLTF

v_gene: TRBV7-9
abundance: -
j_gene: TRBJ2-1
d_gene: -
CDR3nt: TGTGCCAGCAGCCCCCGGAGCGACAGCAATGAGCAGTTCTTC
CDR3aa: CASSPRSDSNEQFF

v_gene: TRBV7-9
abundance: -
j_gene: TRBJ2-4
d_gene: -
CDR3nt: TGTGCCAGCAGCCAAGACTGGGGGCGAAACATTCAGTACTTC
CDR3aa: CASSQDWGRNIQYF

v_gene: TRBV7-2
abundance: -
j_gene: TRBJ2-3
d_gene: -
CDR3nt: TGTGCCAGCTCCCCCAGCGGGTTCACAGATACGCAGTATTTT
CDR3aa: CASSPSGFTDTQYF

v_gene: TRBV4-3
abundance: -
j_gene: TRBJ1-2
d_gene: -
CDR3nt: TGCGCCAGCAGCCAAGAAGTTCTGGGAGGCTACACCTTC
CDR3aa: CASSQEVLGGYTF

v_gene: TRBV20-1
abundance: -
j_gene: TRBJ2-7
d_gene: TRBD1
CDR3nt: TGCAGTGCTAGAGATCCGACAGGGGGCGGGTACGAGCAGTACTTC
CDR3aa: CSARDPTGGGYEQYF

v_gene: TRBV7-9
abundance: -
j_gene: TRBJ1-4
d_gene: -
CDR3nt: TGTGCCAGCAGCTTAGTGTTGGGTGGCGGAAAACTGTTTTTT
CDR3aa: CASSLVLGGGKLFF

v_gene: TRBV29-1
abundance: many
j_gene: TRBJ2-7
d_gene: TRBD1
CDR3nt: TGCAGCGCACGACAGGGCGACGAGCAGTACTTC
CDR3aa: CSARQGDEQYF

v_gene: TRBV6-5
abundance: few
j_gene: TRBJ2-3
d_gene: -
CDR3nt: TGTGCCAGCAGTTACTCGCCAGGTATCACAGATACGCAGTATTTT
CDR3aa: CASSYSPGITDTQYF

v_gene: TRBV5-1
abundance: few
j_gene: TRBJ2-3
d_gene: -
CDR3nt: TGCGCCAGCAGCACCGGCGGGCTCACAGATACGCAGTATTTT
CDR3aa: CASSTGGLTDTQYF

v_gene: TRBV20-1
abundance: -
j_gene: TRBJ1-6
d_gene: -
CDR3nt: TGCAGTGCTCCTACAGGGTCAGGTTCACCCCTCCACTTT
CDR3aa: CSAPTGSGSPLHF

v_gene: TRBV5-4
abundance: -
j_gene: TRBJ2-1
d_gene: TRBD2
CDR3nt: TGTGCCAGCAGCTTGATCGGGGGGGCCCACAATGAGCAGTTCTTC
CDR3aa: CASSLIGGAHNEQFF

v_gene: TRBV20-1
abundance: -
j_gene: TRBJ2-7
d_gene: -
CDR3nt: TGCAGTGCTAGAGATTACGACAGTATCTACGAGCAGTACTTC
CDR3aa: CSARDYDSIYEQYF